The 17 T cell receptor beta chains reported below all come from one sample, sequenced in a study of cytomegalovirus exposure and HLA in healthy donors. In the PCR, 60 Vbeta and 13 Jbeta primers were used. TCRdb keeps only in-frame clones here, not all; method: immunoSEQ multiplex PCR. Of approximately 160,000 clones in the sample, more than 65% were seen once. The sequenced material came from PBMCs. The source of these receptors is a woman between 40 and 50 years old in good health and CMV-seropositive.

The V call is TRBV27, the J call TRBJ2-7, with D unclear. V lost 8 bases and J 5 bases, leaving 4 bases between the germline ends. Germline loops: CDR1 MNHEY, CDR2 SMNVEV (reference sequence). The CDR3 runs to 9 residues. The CDR3 DNA follows: TGTGCCAGCGGCAACGAGCAGTACTTC. Its protein product is CASGNEQYF.

The table lists this clone with a few counts. The J gene is TRBJ2-1, the V gene TRBV5-1, with D possibly matching TRBD1 (6 bases). CDR3 length: 15 residues. Between the trimmed V and J ends, which lost 4 bases and 0 bases, there was a span of 11 bases. The germline V gene has CDR1 SGHRS and CDR2 YFSETQ. This CDR3 reads CASSPEGDSYNEQFF. CDR3 nucleotides: TGCGCCAGCAGCCCTGAGGGGGACTCCTACAATGAGCAGTTCTTC.

This rearrangement joins TRBV4-1 to TRBJ1-4, with 10 bases aligning to TRBD1. The CDR3 covers 15 residues. J was trimmed by 7 bases and V by 1 base; bases with no gene match: 3. Per germline, CDR1 MGHRA and CDR2 YSYEKL. The CDR3 spells CASSQGQGAGEKLFF. For the CDR3, the DNA is TGCGCCAGCAGCCAAGGACAGGGGGCGGGTGAAAAACTGTTTTTT.

This clone has just a few counts. This chain joins TRBV13 and TRBJ2-5, with D possibly TRBD2 on 6 matching bases. The end of the DNA is better explained by TRBJ2-7, so the J call may be wrong. Germline CDR1 PRHDT, CDR2 FYEKMQ (reference sequence). This CDR3 is 12 amino acids long. Here the CDR3 DNA reads TGTGCCAGCAGCCGGGGGTCCTACGAGCAGTACTTC. This translates into CASSRGSYEQYF.

CDR3 amino acids: CASSTGQGDHQPQHF. The CDR3 DNA reads TGTGCCAGCAGCACCGGACAGGGGGATCATCAGCCCCAGCATTTT. The chain combines TRBV28 with TRBJ1-5; 10 nucleotides match TRBD1. J was trimmed by 5 bases and V by 6 bases; bases with no gene match: 7. The CDR3 totals 15 residues. Germline V lookup: CDR1 MDHEN, CDR2 SYDVKM.

The chain is built from TRBV19 and TRBJ2-3; weak D call: TRBD1 (6 bases). The CDR3 contains 15 residues. Trimming pared 5 bases from V and 3 bases from J, leaving 15 bases between. Per the germline V gene, CDR1 is LNHDA and CDR2 is SQIVND (reference sequence). The CDR3 sequence: CASSFRPGETDTQYF. Here the CDR3 DNA reads TGTGCCAGTAGTTTTCGGCCAGGGGAAACAGATACGCAGTATTTT.

The V and J genes are TRBV14 and TRBJ2-6; a possible D gene is TRBD2 (6 bases). Germline-derived CDR1 and CDR2 are SGHDN and FVKESK. The CDR3 totals 23 residues. V lost 2 bases and J 1 base, leaving 30 bases between the germline ends. CDR3: CASSQRSPGLFPGGVSGANVLTF. The CDR3 DNA sequence: TGTGCCAGCAGCCAAAGATCTCCGGGACTCTTTCCCGGAGGAGTATCTGGGGCCAACGTCCTGACTTTC. Using reference TRBV14 and TRBJ2-6 for the parts outside the CDR3, the full variable domain is EAGVTQFPSHSVIEKGQTVTLRCDPISGHDNLYWYRRVMGKEIKFLLHFVKESKQDESGMPNNRFLAERTGGTYSTLKVQPAELEDSGVYFCASSQRSPGLFPGGVSGANVLTFGAGSRLTVL.

Concerning this clone: The germline gene is not matched at one end of the junction; a read error may be the cause. The rearrangement links TRBV2 to TRBJ2-6; D might be TRBD1 (6 bases). The CDR3 extends over 15 amino acids. The germline gives CDR1 SNHLY, CDR2 FYNNEI. CDR3 loop: CASEQGTSGANVLPF. CDR3 coding DNA: TGTGCCAGCGAACAGGGAACATCTGGGGCCAACGTCCTGCCTTTC.

This clone was detected a few times. V gene TRBV7-6 combines with J gene TRBJ1-3; 12 bases map to TRBD1. The V and J ends lost 3 bases and 4 bases, in that order; junction bases with no gene match: 10. The CDR3 extends over 18 amino acids. In germline, CDR1 is SGHVS, CDR2 FNYEAQ. The CDR3 nucleotides are TGTGCCAGCAGCTTGGAGCCGGGACAGGGGGCGTCCGGAAACACCATATATTTT. This encodes CASSLEPGQGASGNTIYF.

V is TRBV7-2 and J is TRBJ1-2, with D possibly being TRBD1 (6 bases). Trimming removed 4 bases at V and 2 bases at J, with 11 bases between. CDR3 length: 14 residues. Looked up from germline, CDR1 is SGHTA and CDR2 is FQGNSA. CDR3 DNA: TGTGCCAGCAGCTCCCGACAGGAAAACTATGGCTACACCTTC. The encoded protein is CASSSRQENYGYTF. The entire variable domain, with the rest obtained from reference TRBV7-2 and TRBJ1-2, is as follows: GAGVSQSPSNKVTEKGKDVELRCDPISGHTALYWYRQSLGQGLEFLIYFQGNSAPDKSGLPSDRFSAERTGGSVSTLTIQRTQQEDSAVYLCASSSRQENYGYTFGSGTRLTVV.

About this clone: Different DNA sequences within this sample yield the same CDR3. The rearrangement uses TRBV7-9 and TRBJ2-7; D is ambiguous. The CDR3 extends over 12 amino acids. V was clipped by 5 bases and J by 2 bases, with 7 bases between them. Germline CDR1 SEHNR, CDR2 FQNEAQ (reference sequence). The CDR3 DNA sequence: TGTGCCAGCAGCCCAGGTGCCTACGAGCAGTACTTC. Translation gives CASSPGAYEQYF. Full variable domain (missing parts from reference TRBV7-9 and TRBJ2-7): DTGVSQNPRHKITKRGQNVTFRCDPISEHNRLYWYRQTLGQGPEFLTYFQNEAQLEKSRLLSDRFSAERPKGSFSTLEIQRTEQGDSAMYLCASSPGAYEQYFGPGTRLTVT.

The rearrangement links TRBV28 to TRBJ2-7; tentative D call: TRBD1 (6 bases). This CDR3 is built from 13 residues. V shed 6 bases and J shed 3 bases, with 12 bases lying between them. Germline assignment: CDR1 MDHEN and CDR2 SYDVKM. DNA of the CDR3: TGTGCCAGCAGCTTAGGACAGTTCTACGAGCAGTACTTC. Translated: CASSLGQFYEQYF. Full variable domain (rest looked up from reference TRBV28 and TRBJ2-7): DVKVTQSSRYLVKRTGEKVFLECVQDMDHENMFWYRQDPGLGLRLIYFSYDVKMKEKGDIPEGYSVSREKKERFSLILESASTNQTSMYLCASSLGQFYEQYFGPGTRLTVT.

The chain links TRBV6-5 to TRBJ1-4; D may be TRBD1 (5 bases). Trimming removed 5 bases from V and 11 bases from J, with 12 bases in between. Germline V CDR1 and CDR2: MNHEY, SVGAGI. The CDR3 loop spans 12 amino acids. The CDR3 DNA follows: TGTGCCAGCAGTGAAAACAGGTATAAACTGTTTTTT. It yields the protein CASSENRYKLFF.

The J gene is TRBJ2-5, the V gene TRBV4-1; 11 nucleotides line up with TRBD2. The CDR3 spans 19 residues. Unmatched junction bases numbered 15, after V lost 1 base and J lost 5 bases. Per the germline V gene, CDR1 is MGHRA and CDR2 is YSYEKL. In DNA form, the CDR3 reads TGCGCCAGCAGCCAAGGGGTGGATGCTAGCGGGGGGCTGGGGGAGACCCAGTACTTC. Protein product: CASSQGVDASGGLGETQYF.

This clone was counted ten times or more. This chain links TRBV5-6 with TRBJ1-1; no clear D. V shed 4 bases and J shed 0 bases, with 13 bases lying between them. The CDR3 is made up of 15 amino acids. In germline, CDR1 is SGHDT, CDR2 YYEEEE. In DNA form, the CDR3 reads TGTGCCAGCAGCAAAATCCGGGAGCTGAACACTGAAGCTTTCTTT. Amino acid sequence: CASSKIRELNTEAFF.

The chain has TRBV4-3 and TRBJ2-7; possibly TRBD2 for D (6 bases). Trimming shortened V by 0 bases and J by 6 bases, and 9 bases separated the two germline ends. This CDR3 has 13 residues. Germline V CDR1 and CDR2: LGHNA, YSLEER. The CDR3 nucleotides read TGCGCCAGCAGCCAAGATTGGGGAGGCGAGCAGTACTTC. This translates into CASSQDWGGEQYF.

This chain links TRBV18 with TRBJ1-3; 9 positions agree with TRBD1. V lost 4 bases to trimming and J lost 3 bases; unmatched junction nucleotides: 7. CDR3 length equals 16 residues. Germline V gene sequence: CDR1 KGHSH, CDR2 LQKENI. CDR3 residues: CASSQSGQGSGNTIYF. CDR3 sequence (DNA): TGTGCCAGCTCACAGTCGGGACAGGGAAGTGGAAACACCATATATTTT. The full variable domain, in which reference TRBV18 and TRBJ1-3 provide the parts outside the CDR3, is NAGVMQNPRHLVRRRGQEARLRCSPMKGHSHVYWYRQLPEEGLKFMVYLQKENIIDESGMPKERFSAEFPKEGPSILRIQQVVRGDSAAYFCASSQSGQGSGNTIYFGEGSWLTVV.